This T cell receptor (beta chain) was captured in a study of shared clonotypes between healthy human individuals. The CDR3 extends over 16 amino acids. CDR1 and CDR2 (germline): WSHSY, SAAADI. J was trimmed by 7 bases and V by 0 bases; bases with no gene match: 8. Some clones are missing from TCRdb's copy, which holds only in-frame ones; the method was immunoSEQ multiplex PCR. This sample has about 820,000 clones; about 92% occur once, and the top ten carry less than 25%. The naive CD8 fraction comprised CD45RO-negative cells positively selected for CCR7 and excluded terminally differentiated effector memory CD45RA+ cells.

This TCR was recovered from a young man in good health. The chain couples TRBV10-2 to TRBJ2-1; 8 positions match TRBD2. Sequencing used naive CD8+ T cells sorted from blood. CDR3 loop: CASSESSGSPHNEQFF. As DNA, the CDR3 is TGCGCCAGCAGTGAGTCAAGCGGGAGTCCACATAATGAGCAGTTCTTC.